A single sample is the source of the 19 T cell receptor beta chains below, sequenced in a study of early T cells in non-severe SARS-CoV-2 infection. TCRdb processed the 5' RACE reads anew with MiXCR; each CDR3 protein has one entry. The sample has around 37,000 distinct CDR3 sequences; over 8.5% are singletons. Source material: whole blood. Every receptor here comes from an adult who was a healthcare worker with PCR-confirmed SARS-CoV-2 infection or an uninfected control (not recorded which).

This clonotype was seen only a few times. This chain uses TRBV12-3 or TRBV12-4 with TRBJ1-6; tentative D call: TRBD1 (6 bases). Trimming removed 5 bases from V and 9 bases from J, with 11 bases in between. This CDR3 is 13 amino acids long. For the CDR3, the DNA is TGTGCCAGCAGTGTACAGGGTGGTTCACCCCTCCACTTT. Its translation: CASSVQGGSPLHF.

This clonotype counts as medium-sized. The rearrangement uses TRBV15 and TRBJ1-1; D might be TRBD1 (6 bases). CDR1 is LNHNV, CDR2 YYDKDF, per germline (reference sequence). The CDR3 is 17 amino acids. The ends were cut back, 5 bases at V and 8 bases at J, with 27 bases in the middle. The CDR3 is CATSGYGGAQSRSEAFF. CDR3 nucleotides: TGTGCCACCAGCGGATATGGGGGGGCCCAGTCCCGATCCGAAGCTTTCTTT.

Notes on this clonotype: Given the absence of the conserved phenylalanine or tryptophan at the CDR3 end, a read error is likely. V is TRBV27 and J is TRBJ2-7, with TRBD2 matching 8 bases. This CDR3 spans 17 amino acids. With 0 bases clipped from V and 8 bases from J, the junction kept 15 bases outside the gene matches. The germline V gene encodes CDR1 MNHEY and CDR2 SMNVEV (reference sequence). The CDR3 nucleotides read TGTGCCAGCAGTTTATCGATAGGAACTAGCGGCGCTGGGAAGCAGTACTTA. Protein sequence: CASSLSIGTSGAGKQYL.

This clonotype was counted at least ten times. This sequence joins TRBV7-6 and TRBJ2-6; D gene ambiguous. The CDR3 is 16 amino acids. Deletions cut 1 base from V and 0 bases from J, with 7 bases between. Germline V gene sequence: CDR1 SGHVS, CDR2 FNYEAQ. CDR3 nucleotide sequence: TGTGCCAGCAGCTTAGGCCTGGGCTCTGGGGCCAACGTCCTGACTTTC. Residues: CASSLGLGSGANVLTF.

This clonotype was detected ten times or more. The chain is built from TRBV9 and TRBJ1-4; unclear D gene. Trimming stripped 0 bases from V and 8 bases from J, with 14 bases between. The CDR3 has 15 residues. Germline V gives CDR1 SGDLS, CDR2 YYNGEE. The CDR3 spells CASSVGSGIGEKLFF. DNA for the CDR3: TGTGCCAGCAGCGTAGGGTCCGGAATCGGCGAAAAACTGTTTTTT.

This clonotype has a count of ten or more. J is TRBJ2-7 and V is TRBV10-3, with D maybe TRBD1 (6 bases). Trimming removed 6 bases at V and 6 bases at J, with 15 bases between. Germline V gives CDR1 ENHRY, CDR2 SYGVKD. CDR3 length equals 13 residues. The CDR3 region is CAIRAQGDGEQYF. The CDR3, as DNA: TGTGCCATCAGAGCACAGGGAGACGGCGAGCAGTACTTC.

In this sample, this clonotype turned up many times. Written as DNA, the CDR3 is TGTGCCAGCAGCCAAAAAGGGGATGTGGGCTACACCTTC. Translation: CASSQKGDVGYTF. This rearrangement joins TRBV7-2 to TRBJ1-2; perhaps TRBD1 as D (5 bases). The germline V and J ends were trimmed by 5 bases and 8 bases, with 15 bases remaining between them. Looked up from germline, CDR1 is SGHTA and CDR2 is FQGNSA. This CDR3 has 13 amino acids.

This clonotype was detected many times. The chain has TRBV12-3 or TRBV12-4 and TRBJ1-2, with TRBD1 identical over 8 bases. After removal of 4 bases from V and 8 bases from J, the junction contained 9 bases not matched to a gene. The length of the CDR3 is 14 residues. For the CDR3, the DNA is TGTGCCAGCAGTTCACAGGGGGGACCAATAGGCTACACCTTC. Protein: CASSSQGGPIGYTF.

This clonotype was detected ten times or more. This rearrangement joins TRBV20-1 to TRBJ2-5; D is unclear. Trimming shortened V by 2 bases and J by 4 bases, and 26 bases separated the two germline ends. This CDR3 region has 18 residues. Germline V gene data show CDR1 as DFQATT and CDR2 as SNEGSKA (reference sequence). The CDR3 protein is CSARYEANGPISLETQYF. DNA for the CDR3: TGCAGTGCTAGATACGAAGCGAACGGCCCTATATCCCTAGAGACCCAGTACTTC.

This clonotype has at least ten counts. CDR3 nucleotides: TGTGCCAGCAGCCCCTGGGACAGACGTACCTACGAGCAGTACTTC. Its translation is CASSPWDRRTYEQYF. This chain joins TRBV5-6 and TRBJ2-7, with 7 bases lining up with TRBD1. Germline loops: CDR1 SGHDT, CDR2 YYEEEE. This CDR3 comprises 15 residues. Germline trimming cut 4 bases from V and 2 bases from J; bases unmatched to any gene: 9. The variable domain in full, completed from reference TRBV5-6 and TRBJ2-7, reads DAGVTQSPTHLIKTRGQQVTLRCSPKSGHDTVSWYQQALGQGPQFIFQYYEEEERQRGNFPDRFSGHQFPNYSSELNVNALLLGDSALYLCASSPWDRRTYEQYFGPGTRLTVT.

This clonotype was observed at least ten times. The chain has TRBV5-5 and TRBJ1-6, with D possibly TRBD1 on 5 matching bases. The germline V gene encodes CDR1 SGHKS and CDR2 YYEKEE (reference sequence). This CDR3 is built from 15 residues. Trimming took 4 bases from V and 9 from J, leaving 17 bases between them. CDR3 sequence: CASSPQPGNSSPLHF. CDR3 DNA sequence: TGTGCCAGCAGCCCCCAGCCAGGGAACAGTTCACCCCTCCACTTT.

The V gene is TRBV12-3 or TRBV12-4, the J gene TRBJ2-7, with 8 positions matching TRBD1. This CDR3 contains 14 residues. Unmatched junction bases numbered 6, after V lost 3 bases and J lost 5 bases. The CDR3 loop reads CASSFGRGRDEQYF. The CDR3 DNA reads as TGTGCCAGCAGTTTCGGCAGGGGGCGCGACGAGCAGTACTTC.

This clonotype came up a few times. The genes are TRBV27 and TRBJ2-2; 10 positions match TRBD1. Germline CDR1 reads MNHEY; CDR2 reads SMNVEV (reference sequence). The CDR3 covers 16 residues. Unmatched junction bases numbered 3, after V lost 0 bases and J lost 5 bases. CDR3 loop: CASSLSGQGGTGELFF. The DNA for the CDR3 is TGTGCCAGCAGTTTATCAGGACAGGGGGGGACCGGGGAGCTGTTTTTT.

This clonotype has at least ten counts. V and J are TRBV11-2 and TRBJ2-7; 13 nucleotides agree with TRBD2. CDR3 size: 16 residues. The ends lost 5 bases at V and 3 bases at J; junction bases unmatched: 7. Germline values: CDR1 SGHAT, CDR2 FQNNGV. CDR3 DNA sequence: TGTGCCAGCAGCAACACTCGACTAGCGGGGGGCTACGAGCAGTACTTC. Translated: CASSNTRLAGGYEQYF.

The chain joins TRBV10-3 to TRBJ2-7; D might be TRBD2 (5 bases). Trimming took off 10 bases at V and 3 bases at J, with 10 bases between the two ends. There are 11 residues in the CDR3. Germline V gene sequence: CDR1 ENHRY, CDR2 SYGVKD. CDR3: CATEDFYEQYF. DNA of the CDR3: TGTGCCACGGAGGATTTCTACGAGCAGTACTTC.

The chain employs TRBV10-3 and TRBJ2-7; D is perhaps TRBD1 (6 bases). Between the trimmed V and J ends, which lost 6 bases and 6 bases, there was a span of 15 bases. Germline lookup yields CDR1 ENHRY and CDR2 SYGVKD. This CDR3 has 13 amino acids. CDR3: CAISRGQNGEQYF. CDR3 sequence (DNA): TGTGCCATCAGCCGCGGACAGAACGGCGAGCAGTACTTC.

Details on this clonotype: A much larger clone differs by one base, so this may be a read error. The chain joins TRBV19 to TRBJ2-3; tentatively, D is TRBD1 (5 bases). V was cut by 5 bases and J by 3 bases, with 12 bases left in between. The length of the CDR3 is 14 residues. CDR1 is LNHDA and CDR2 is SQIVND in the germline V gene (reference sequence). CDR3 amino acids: CASSVWGLTDTQYF. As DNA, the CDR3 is TGTGCCAGTAGTGTGTGGGGCCTAACAGATACGCAGTATTTT.

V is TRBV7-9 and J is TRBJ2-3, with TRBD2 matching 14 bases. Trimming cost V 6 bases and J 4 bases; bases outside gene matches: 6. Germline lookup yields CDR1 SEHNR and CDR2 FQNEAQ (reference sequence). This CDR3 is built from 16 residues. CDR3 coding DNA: TGTGCCAGCAGTCCTGGACTAGCGGGGGGCGCAGATACGCAGTATTTT. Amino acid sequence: CASSPGLAGGADTQYF.

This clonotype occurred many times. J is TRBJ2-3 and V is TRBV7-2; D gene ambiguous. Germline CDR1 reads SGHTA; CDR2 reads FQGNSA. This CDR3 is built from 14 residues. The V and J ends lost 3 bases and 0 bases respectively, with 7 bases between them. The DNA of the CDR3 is TGTGCCAGCAGCTTCGCCCGAAGCACAGATACGCAGTATTTT. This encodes CASSFARSTDTQYF.